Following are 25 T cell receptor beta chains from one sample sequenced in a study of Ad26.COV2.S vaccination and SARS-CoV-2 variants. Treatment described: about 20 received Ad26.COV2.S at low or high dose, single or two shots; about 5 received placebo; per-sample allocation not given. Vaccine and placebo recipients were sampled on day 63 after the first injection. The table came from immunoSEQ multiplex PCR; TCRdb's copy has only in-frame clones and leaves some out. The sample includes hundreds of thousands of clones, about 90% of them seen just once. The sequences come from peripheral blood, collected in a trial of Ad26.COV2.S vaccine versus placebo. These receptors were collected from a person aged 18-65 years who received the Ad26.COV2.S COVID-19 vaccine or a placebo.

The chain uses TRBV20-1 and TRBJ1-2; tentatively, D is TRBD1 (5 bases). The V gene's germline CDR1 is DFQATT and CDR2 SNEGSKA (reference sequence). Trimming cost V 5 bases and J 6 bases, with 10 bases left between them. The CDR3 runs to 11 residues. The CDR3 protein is CSALPGDGYTF. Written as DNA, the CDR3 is TGCAGTGCTTTACCGGGGGATGGCTACACCTTC.

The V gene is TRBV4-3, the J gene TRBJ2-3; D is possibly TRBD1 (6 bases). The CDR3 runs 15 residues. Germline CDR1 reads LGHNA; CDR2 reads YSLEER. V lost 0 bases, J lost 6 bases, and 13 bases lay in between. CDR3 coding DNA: TGCGCCAGCAGCCAAGATGCGCAGGGGTGGGATACGCAGTATTTT. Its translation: CASSQDAQGWDTQYF.

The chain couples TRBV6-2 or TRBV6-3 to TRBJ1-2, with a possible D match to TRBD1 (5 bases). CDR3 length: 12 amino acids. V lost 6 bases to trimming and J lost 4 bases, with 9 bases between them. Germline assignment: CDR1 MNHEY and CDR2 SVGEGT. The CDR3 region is CASSAGTYGYTF. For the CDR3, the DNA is TGTGCCAGCAGCGCAGGGACCTATGGCTACACCTTC.

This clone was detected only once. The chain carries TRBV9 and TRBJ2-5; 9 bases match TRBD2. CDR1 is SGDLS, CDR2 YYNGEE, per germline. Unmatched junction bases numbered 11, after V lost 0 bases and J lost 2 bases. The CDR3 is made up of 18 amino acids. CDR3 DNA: TGTGCCAGCAGCGTAGGGGGCGCGGGACTAGCCTCACAAGAGACCCAGTACTTC. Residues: CASSVGGAGLASQETQYF.

CDR3 in DNA: TGTGCCATCAGTGAGGCCAACACAGGGGCGGCCGGGGAGCTGTTTTTT. Amino acids: CAISEANTGAAGELFF. The chain uses TRBV10-3 and TRBJ2-2; the match to TRBD1 covers 7 bases. V was clipped by 2 bases and J by 6 bases; unmatched bases: 9. Germline V gene lookup returns CDR1 ENHRY and CDR2 SYGVKD. The CDR3 sequence is 16 residues long.

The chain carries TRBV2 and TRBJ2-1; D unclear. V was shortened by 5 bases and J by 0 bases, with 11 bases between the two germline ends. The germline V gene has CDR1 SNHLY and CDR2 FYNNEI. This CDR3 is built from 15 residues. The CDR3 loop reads CASSPRLSSYNEQFF. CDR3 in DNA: TGTGCCAGCAGTCCCCGGCTGAGCTCCTACAATGAGCAGTTCTTC.

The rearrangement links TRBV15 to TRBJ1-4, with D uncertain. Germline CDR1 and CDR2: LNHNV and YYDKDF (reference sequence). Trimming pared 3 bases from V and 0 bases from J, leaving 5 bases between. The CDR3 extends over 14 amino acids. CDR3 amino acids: CATSRRATNEKLFF. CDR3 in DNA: TGTGCCACCAGCAGGAGAGCAACTAATGAAAAACTGTTTTTT.

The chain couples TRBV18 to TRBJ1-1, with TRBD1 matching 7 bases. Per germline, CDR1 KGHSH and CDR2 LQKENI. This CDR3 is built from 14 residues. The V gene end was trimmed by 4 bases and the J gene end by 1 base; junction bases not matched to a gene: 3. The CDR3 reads CASSLGQENTEAFF. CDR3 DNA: TGTGCCAGCTCACTCGGACAGGAGAACACTGAAGCTTTCTTT.

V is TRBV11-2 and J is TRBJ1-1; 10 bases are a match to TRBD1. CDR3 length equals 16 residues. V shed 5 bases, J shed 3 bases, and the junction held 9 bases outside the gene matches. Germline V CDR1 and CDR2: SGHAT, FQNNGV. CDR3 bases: TGTGCCAGCAGCCCTTCGGGACAGGGGAGGGACACTGAAGCTTTCTTT. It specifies CASSPSGQGRDTEAFF.

The CDR3, as DNA: TGCAGTGTCAGGGGTTGGACTGAAGCTTTCTTT. It codes for CSVRGWTEAFF. The V and J genes are TRBV20-1 and TRBJ1-1, with a tentative D call TRBD1 (6 bases). Germline lookup yields CDR1 DFQATT and CDR2 SNEGSKA (reference sequence). There are 11 residues in the CDR3. V was cut by 7 bases and J by 5 bases, with 11 bases left in between.

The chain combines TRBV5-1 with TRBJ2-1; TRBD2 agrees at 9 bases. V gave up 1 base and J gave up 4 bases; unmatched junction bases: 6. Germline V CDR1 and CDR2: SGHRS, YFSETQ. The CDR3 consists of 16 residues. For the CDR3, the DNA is TGCGCCAGCAGCTTGCGTATTCTAGCGGGGTACAATGAGCAGTTCTTC. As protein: CASSLRILAGYNEQFF. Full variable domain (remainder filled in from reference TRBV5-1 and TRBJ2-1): KAGVTQTPRYLIKTRGQQVTLSCSPISGHRSVSWYQQTPGQGLQFLFEYFSETQRNKGNFPGRFSGRQFSNSRSEMNVSTLELGDSALYLCASSLRILAGYNEQFFGPGTRLTVL.

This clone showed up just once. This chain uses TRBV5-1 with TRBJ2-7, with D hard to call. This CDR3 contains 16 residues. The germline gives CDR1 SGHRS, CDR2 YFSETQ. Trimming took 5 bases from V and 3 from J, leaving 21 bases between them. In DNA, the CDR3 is TGCGCCAGCAGTCGGACGGACGGTGGTTTTTTCTACGAGCAGTACTTC. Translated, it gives CASSRTDGGFFYEQYF.

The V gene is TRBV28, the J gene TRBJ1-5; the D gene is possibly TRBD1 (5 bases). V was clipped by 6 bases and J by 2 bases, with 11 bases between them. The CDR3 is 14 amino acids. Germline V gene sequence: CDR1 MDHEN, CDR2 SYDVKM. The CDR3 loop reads CASRSRGGNQPQHF. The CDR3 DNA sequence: TGTGCCAGCAGGTCCCGGGGCGGCAATCAGCCCCAGCATTTT.

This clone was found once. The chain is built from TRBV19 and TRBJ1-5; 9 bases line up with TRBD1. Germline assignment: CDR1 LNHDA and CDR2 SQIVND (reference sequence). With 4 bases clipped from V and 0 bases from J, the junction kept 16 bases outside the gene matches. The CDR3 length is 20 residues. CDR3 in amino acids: CASSSPGQGTGGVSNQPQHF. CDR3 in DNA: TGTGCCAGTAGTAGCCCGGGACAGGGTACAGGGGGGGTTAGCAATCAGCCCCAGCATTTT.

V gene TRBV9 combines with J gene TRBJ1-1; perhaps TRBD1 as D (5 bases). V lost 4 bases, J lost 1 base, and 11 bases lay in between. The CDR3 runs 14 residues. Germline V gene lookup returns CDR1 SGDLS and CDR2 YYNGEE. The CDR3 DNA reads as TGTGCCAGCAGCCCCTATGGGGGGAACACTGAAGCTTTCTTT. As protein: CASSPYGGNTEAFF. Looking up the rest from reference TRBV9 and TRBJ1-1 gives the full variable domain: DSGVTQTPKHLITATGQRVTLRCSPRSGDLSVYWYQQSLDQGLQFLIQYYNGEERAKGNILERFSAQQFPDLHSELNLSSLELGDSALYFCASSPYGGNTEAFFGQGTRLTVV.

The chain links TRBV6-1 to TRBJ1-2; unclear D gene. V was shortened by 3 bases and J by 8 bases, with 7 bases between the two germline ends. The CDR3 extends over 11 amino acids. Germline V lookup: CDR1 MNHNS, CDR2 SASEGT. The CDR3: CASSDTDGYTF. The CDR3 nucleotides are TGTGCCAGCAGTGATACGGACGGCTACACCTTC.

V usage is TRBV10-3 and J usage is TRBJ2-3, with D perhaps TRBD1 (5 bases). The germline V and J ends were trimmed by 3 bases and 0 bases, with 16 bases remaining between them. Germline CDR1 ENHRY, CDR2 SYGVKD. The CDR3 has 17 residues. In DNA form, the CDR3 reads TGTGCCATCAGTGACCGCGACAGTGGTACTAGCACAGATACGCAGTATTTT. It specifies CAISDRDSGTSTDTQYF.

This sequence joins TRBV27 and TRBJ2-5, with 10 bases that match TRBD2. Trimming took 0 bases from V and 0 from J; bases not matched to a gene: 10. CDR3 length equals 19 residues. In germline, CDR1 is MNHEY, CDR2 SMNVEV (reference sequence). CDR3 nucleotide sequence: TGTGCCAGCAGTTTATCACTAGCGGGACTTATTTGGTACCAAGAGACCCAGTACTTC. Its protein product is CASSLSLAGLIWYQETQYF.

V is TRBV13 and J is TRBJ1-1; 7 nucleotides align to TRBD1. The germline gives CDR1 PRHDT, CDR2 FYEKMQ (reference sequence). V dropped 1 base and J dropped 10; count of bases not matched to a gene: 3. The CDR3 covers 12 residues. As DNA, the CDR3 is TGTGCCAGCAGCTTAGAGGGGGCAGGAGCTTTCTTT. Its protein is CASSLEGAGAFF.

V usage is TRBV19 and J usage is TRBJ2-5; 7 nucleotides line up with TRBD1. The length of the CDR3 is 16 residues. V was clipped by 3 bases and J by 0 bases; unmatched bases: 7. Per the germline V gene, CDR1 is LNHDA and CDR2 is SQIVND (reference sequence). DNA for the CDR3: TGTGCCAGTAGTATGGACAGGACTCTGTACCAAGAGACCCAGTACTTC. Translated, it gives CASSMDRTLYQETQYF.

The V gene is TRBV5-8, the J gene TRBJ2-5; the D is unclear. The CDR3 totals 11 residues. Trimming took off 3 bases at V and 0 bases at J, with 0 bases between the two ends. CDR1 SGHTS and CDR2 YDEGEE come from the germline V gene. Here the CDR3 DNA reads TGTGCCAGCAGCTACCAAGAGACCCAGTACTTC. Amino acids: CASSYQETQYF.

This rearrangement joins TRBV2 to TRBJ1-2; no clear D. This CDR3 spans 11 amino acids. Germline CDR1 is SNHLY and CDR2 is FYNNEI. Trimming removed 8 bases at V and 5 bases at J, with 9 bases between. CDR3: CASGEQYGYTF. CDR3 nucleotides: TGTGCCAGCGGCGAGCAGTATGGCTACACCTTC.

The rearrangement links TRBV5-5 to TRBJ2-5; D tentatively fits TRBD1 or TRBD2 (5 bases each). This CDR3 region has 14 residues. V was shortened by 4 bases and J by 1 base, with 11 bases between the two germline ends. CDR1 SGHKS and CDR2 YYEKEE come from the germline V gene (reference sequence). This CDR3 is CASSLPGRQETQYF. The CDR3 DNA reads TGTGCCAGCAGCCTGCCGGGACGCCAAGAGACCCAGTACTTC.

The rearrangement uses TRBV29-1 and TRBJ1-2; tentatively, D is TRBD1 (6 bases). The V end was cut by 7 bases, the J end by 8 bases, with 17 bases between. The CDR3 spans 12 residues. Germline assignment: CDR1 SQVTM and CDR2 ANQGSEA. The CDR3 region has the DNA TGCAGCGCTCGAAGGGGGACTGAAGGCTACACCTTC. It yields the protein CSARRGTEGYTF.

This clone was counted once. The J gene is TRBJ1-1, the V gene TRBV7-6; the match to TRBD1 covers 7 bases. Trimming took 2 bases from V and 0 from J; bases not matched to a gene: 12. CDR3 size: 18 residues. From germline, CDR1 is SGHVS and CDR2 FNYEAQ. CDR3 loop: CASSLQPRGGSMNTEAFF. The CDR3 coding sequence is TGTGCCAGCAGCTTACAGCCCAGGGGGGGCAGCATGAACACTGAAGCTTTCTTT.